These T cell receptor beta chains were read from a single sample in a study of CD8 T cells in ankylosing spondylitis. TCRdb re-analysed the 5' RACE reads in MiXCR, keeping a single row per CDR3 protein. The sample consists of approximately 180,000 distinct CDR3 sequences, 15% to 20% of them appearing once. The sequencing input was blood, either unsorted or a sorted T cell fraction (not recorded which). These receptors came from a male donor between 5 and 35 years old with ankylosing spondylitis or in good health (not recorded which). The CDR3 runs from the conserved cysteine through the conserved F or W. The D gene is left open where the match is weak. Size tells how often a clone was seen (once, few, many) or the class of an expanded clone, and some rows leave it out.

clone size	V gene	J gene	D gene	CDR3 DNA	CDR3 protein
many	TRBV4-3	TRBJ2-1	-	TGCGCCAGCAGCCAAGTGGCGGGATACAATGAGCAGTTCTTC	CASSQVAGYNEQFF
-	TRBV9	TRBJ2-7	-	TGTGCCAGCAGCCCTTCGTCCGGGGCCTACGAGCAGTACTTC	CASSPSSGAYEQYF
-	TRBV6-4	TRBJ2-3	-	TGTGCCAGCAGTGAAGGCGGATCCACAGATACGCAGTATTTT	CASSEGGSTDTQYF
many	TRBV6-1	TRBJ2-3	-	TGTGCCAGCAGGCGGGCAAGCACAGATACGCAGTATTTT	CASRRASTDTQYF
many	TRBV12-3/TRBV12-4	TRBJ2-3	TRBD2	TGTGCCAGCAGCATACTAGCGGGCCTACCAGGAGATACGCAGTATTTT	CASSILAGLPGDTQYF
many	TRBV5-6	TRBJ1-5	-	TGTGCCAGCAGCTTGGGGGGCCAAACCGTCTATTTCCAGCCCCAGCATTTT	CASSLGGQTVYFQPQHF
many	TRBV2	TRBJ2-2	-	TGTGCCAGCACCCGGGGCCGCACCGGGGAGCTGTTTTTT	CASTRGRTGELFF
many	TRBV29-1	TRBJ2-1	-	TGCAGCGGAGATATCAATGAGCAGTTCTTC	CSGDINEQFF
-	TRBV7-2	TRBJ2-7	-	TGTGCCAGCAGCTTAGTAGGGGTCTACGAGCAGTACTTC	CASSLVGVYEQYF
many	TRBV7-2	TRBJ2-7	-	TGTGCCAGCGGAATAGACTACGAGCAGTACTTC	CASGIDYEQYF
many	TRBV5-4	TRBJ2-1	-	TGTGCCAGCAGCACATTCCCTGGACAGACTGAGCAGTTCTTC	CASSTFPGQTEQFF
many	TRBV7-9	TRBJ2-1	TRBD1	TGTGCCAGCAGCGTACCACAGGGGGCTCTATACAATGAGCAGTTCTTC	CASSVPQGALYNEQFF
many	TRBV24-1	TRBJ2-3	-	TGTGCCACCGACGGCTCTAGCACAGATACGCAGTATTTT	CATDGSSTDTQYF
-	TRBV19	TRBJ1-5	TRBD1	TGTGCCAGTAGTAGGGGAGGACAGGGGGCTTTTCAGCCCCAGCATTTT	CASSRGGQGAFQPQHF
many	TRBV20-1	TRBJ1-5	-	TGCAGTGCTAGAGAAGGTCGGCAGAGCAATCAGCCCCAGCATTTT	CSAREGRQSNQPQHF
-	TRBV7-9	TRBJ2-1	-	TGTGCCAGCAGCTTAGCGCTGAGCGATGAGCAGTTCTTC	CASSLALSDEQFF
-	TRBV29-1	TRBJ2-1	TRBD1	TGCAGCGTTGAAGATTACAACCCCGGGACAGGTTACAATGAGCAGTTCTTC	CSVEDYNPGTGYNEQFF
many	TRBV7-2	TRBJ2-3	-	TGTGCCAGCAGGCGGACAGCACTTACCACAGATACGCAGTATTTT	CASRRTALTTDTQYF
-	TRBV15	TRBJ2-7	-	TGTGCCACCAGCAGGGGGTCGGGGTACGAGCAGTACTTC	CATSRGSGYEQYF
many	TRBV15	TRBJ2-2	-	TGTGCCACCGCTGGGAACACCGGGGAGCTGTTTTTT	CATAGNTGELFF
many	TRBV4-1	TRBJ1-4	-	TGCGCCAGCAGCCAATGGACTCCGCTGGATAGTGAAAAACTGTTTTTT	CASSQWTPLDSEKLFF
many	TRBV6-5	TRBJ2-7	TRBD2	TGTGCCAGCAGTCCTACTAGCGGGAGCCCTAGCGAGCAGTACTTC	CASSPTSGSPSEQYF
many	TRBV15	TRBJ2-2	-	TGTGCCACCAGCAGAGATATCGCCCCCGGGGAGCTGTTTTTT	CATSRDIAPGELFF
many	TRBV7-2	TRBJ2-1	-	TGTGCCAGCAGCTTAGAGGCAGGGGCCTACAATGAGCAGTTCTTC	CASSLEAGAYNEQFF
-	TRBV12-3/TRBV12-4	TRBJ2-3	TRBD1	TGTGCCAGCAGTCTTTACGCGACAGGGGGCAGGGCAGATACGCAGTATTTT	CASSLYATGGRADTQYF
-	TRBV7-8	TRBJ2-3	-	TGTGCCAGCACCCTATCCGGGCTACCTCTGCAGTATTTT	CASTLSGLPLQYF
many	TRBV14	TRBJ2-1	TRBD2	TGTGCCAGCAGCCCGTCGACTAGCGGGAGGGCGCATGAGCAGTTCTTC	CASSPSTSGRAHEQFF
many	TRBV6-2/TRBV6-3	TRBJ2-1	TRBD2	TGTGCCAGCAGTATCACTCCGGGACTAGCGGGAGGCCTGGGTAATGAGCAGTTCTTC	CASSITPGLAGGLGNEQFF
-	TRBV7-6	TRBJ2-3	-	TGTGCCAGCAGCTTAGTTCTGCGAACGCAGTATTTT	CASSLVLRTQYF
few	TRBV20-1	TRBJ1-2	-	TGCAGTGCTAGAGATCGGGCTGGTGGCTACACCTTC	CSARDRAGGYTF
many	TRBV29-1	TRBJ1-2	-	TGCAGCGTTGGGAGGGATACAAATCTAAGCGGCTACACCTTC	CSVGRDTNLSGYTF
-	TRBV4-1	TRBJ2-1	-	TGCGCCAGCAGCCAAGTCTCGACTAGTTCCTACAATGAGCAGTTCTTC	CASSQVSTSSYNEQFF
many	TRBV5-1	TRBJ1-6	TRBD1	TGCGCCAGCAGCTTGGGGGACAGCGGAAATTCACCCCTCCACTTT	CASSLGDSGNSPLHF
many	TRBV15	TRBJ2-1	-	TGTGCCACCAGCAGAGCCGCGAGCTCCTACAATGAGCAGTTCTTC	CATSRAASSYNEQFF
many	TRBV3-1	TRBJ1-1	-	TGTGCCAGCAGCCAAGAGATCGGGAACACTGAAGCTTTCTTT	CASSQEIGNTEAFF
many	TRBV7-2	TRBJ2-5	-	TGTGCCAGCAGCTTAGTTAACCAAGAGACCCAGTACTTC	CASSLVNQETQYF
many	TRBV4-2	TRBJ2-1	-	TGTGCCAGCAGCCAAGCCAGCCCCCGACCGGGAGACTTTTTGTTCTTC	CASSQASPRPGDFLFF
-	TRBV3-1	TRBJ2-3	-	TGTGCCAGCAGCCAAGATCCTTTTCGGTCGGATACGCAGTATTTT	CASSQDPFRSDTQYF
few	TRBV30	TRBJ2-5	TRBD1	TGTGCCTGGGAAGACAGGGGGCGCGGAGAGACCCAGTACTTC	CAWEDRGRGETQYF
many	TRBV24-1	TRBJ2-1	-	TGTGCCACCAGTCGGGACAATGAGCAGTTCTTC	CATSRDNEQFF
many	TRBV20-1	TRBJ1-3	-	TGCAGTGCTAGAGACAGGGAGGGGATCTCTGGAAACACCATATATTTT	CSARDREGISGNTIYF
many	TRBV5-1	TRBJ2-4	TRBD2	TGCGCCAGCAGCTTGACTAGCGGGAGCGGAAACATTCAGTACTTC	CASSLTSGSGNIQYF
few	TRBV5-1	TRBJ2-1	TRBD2	TGCGCCAGCAGCTCGGCCCCGGGAGGGGGGTACAATGAGCAGTTCTTC	CASSSAPGGGYNEQFF
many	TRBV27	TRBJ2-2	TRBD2	TGTGCCAGCATACGAATGTGGAGGGAGGGCCGCGACACCGGGGAGCTGTTTTTT	CASIRMWREGRDTGELFF
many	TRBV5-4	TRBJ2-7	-	TGTGCCAGCAGCTTCCCCCTCAAGCCCCACGAGCAGTACTTC	CASSFPLKPHEQYF
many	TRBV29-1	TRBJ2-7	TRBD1	TGCAGCGTTGAACAGGGGGCCTACGAGCAGTACTTC	CSVEQGAYEQYF
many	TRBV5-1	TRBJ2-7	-	TGCGCCAGCAGCTTGGACTACTACGAGCAGTACTTC	CASSLDYYEQYF
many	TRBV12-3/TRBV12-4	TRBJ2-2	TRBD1	TGTGCCAGCATCTCATGGGACAGGGGCACCGGGGAGCTGTTTTTT	CASISWDRGTGELFF
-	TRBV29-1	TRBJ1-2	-	TGCAGCGTTGATTCCCCGGTTTGGGGCTACACCTTC	CSVDSPVWGYTF
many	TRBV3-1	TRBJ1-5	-	TGTGCCAGCAGCCAAGATAGTCCCATGCGTTCTAATCAGCCCCAGCATTTT	CASSQDSPMRSNQPQHF
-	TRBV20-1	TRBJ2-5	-	TGCAGTGCCAGACAGCTTGAACGGGCCCAAGAGACCCAGTACTTC	CSARQLERAQETQYF
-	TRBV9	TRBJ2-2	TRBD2	TGTGCCAGCACCTCTAGCGGGAACACCGGGGAGCTGTTTTTT	CASTSSGNTGELFF
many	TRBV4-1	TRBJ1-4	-	TGCGCCAGCAGCCAATGGGAGAGGGGTGGCGAAAAACTGTTTTTT	CASSQWERGGEKLFF
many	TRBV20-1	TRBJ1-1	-	TGCAGTGCTAGAGGCAAGGGTAGGACCGGGGCAGCTTTCTTT	CSARGKGRTGAAFF
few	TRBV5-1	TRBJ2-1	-	TGCGCCAGCAGCTTGATGTCTAGAACCTACAATGAGCAGTTCTTC	CASSLMSRTYNEQFF